Given below is one T cell receptor (beta chain) in context. As yet, its antigen is unknown. At deep level, the assay was performed. The method was immunoSEQ multiplex PCR; TCRdb's version includes in-frame clones alone and lacks a portion of them. The sample has around 2.1 million clones; under 95% are singletons. This entry belongs to a study of shared clonotypes between healthy human individuals. Study-wide results and limits: Across subsets, estimated richness was generally greater for naive than for memory populations. Clonotypes which were not shared had lower generation probabilities than clonotypes that all four donors shared. Clonotype sharing across a handful of donors was observed for around 4.8% of naive CD4 clonotypes.

Only CD45RO-negative cells positively selected for CCR7 counted as naive CD8 cells, so terminally differentiated effector memory CD45RA+ cells were excluded. The clonotype originates from a man between 18 and 35 years old in good health. Some clones in this sample may be carry-over from other donors' samples. Material: naive CD8+ T cells from PBMCs.

The CDR3 DNA reads as TGTGCCAGCAGTGACTCCTCTTACAGGCCCGGGGAGCTGTTTTTT. Its protein product is CASSDSSYRPGELFF. The rearrangement joins TRBV6-4 to TRBJ2-2, with D perhaps TRBD1 (5 bases). This CDR3 region has 15 residues. V dropped 0 bases and J dropped 6 bases, with 11 bases sitting between them. CDR1 and CDR2 (germline): MRHNA, SNTAGT.